This T cell receptor beta chain was sequenced in a study of PD-1 blockade in classical Hodgkin lymphoma. The wider study: Patients received nivolumab 3 mg/kg intravenously every 2 weeks.

The CDR3 covers 15 residues. V dropped 4 bases and J dropped 4 bases, with 15 bases sitting between them. CDR1 SGHRS and CDR2 YFSETQ come from the germline V gene. TCRdb's table, derived via immunoSEQ multiplex PCR, lists solely in-frame clones and lacks some. The sample includes about 35,000 clones, more than 65% of them seen just once. Every patient experienced relapse after autologous stem cell transplantation, and brentuximab vedotin exposure varied. The V gene is TRBV5-1, the J gene TRBJ2-1; D is perhaps TRBD2 (5 bases). The sample here was peripheral blood mononuclear cells (PBMCs), taken before the second cycle of nivolumab. This receptor was taken from a human donor with classical Hodgkin lymphoma. The CDR3 bases are TGCGCCAGCAGCCCAGTCGGAGTAGCGTACAATGAGCAGTTCTTC. This gives the protein CASSPVGVAYNEQFF. The whole variable domain, filled in from reference TRBV5-1 and TRBJ2-1, reads KAGVTQTPRYLIKTRGQQVTLSCSPISGHRSVSWYQQTPGQGLQFLFEYFSETQRNKGNFPGRFSGRQFSNSRSEMNVSTLELGDSALYLCASSPVGVAYNEQFFGPGTRLTVL.